Many counts were recorded for the clone carrying this T cell receptor beta chain. MiXCR was run by TCRdb on the PCR reads, yielding one entry per CDR3 protein. The repertoire holds 15,000 to 20,000 distinct CDR3 sequences, with 40% to 60% as singletons. The data are from a study of CD4 and CD8 cells across lung adenocarcinoma regions. The CDR3 is 16 amino acids. V trimming: 6 bases; J trimming: 7 bases; junction bases outside the gene matches: 10. CDR1 is MNHEY, CDR2 SVGEGT, per germline. Samples came from patients with localized non-small cell lung adenocarcinoma. This TCR was recovered from a male donor with lung adenocarcinoma. The CD4 and CD8 labels of this study may be unreliable. What was sequenced was CD8+ T cells from the margin of a lung tumor. The rearrangement joins TRBV6-2 or TRBV6-3 to TRBJ2-1; 12 bases fit TRBD2. The CDR3 spells CASRLAGGGNGNEQFF. CDR3 sequence (DNA): TGTGCCAGCAGACTAGCGGGAGGCGGGAATGGGAATGAGCAGTTCTTC.